Presented here are 11 T cell receptor beta chains from one specimen sequenced in a study of blood T cell repertoires in COVID-19. The assay was immunoSEQ multiplex PCR, and TCRdb's table has in-frame clones only and misses some. The table lists some 110,000 clones, 82% of them singletons. The sample consisted of peripheral blood. The receptor set was obtained from a man in his 70s with acute or convalescent COVID-19.

The chain joins TRBV9 to TRBJ2-7; 10 nucleotides line up with TRBD1. Germline V gene data show CDR1 as SGDLS and CDR2 as YYNGEE. V was clipped by 2 bases and J by 7 bases; unmatched bases: 9. The CDR3 totals 15 residues. CDR3: CASSVTGTGDREQYF. The DNA for the CDR3 is TGTGCCAGCAGCGTGACCGGGACAGGGGACAGAGAGCAGTACTTC.

This chain links TRBV28 with TRBJ2-5, with TRBD2 identical over 10 bases. This CDR3 contains 15 residues. V shed 2 bases, J shed 2 bases, and the junction held 2 bases outside the gene matches. The germline CDR1 and CDR2 sequences are MDHEN and SYDVKM. The CDR3 spells CASSLLAGAQETQYF. Here the CDR3 DNA reads TGTGCCAGCAGTTTACTAGCGGGAGCTCAAGAGACCCAGTACTTC. Full variable domain (outside the CDR3, taken from reference TRBV28 and TRBJ2-5): DVKVTQSSRYLVKRTGEKVFLECVQDMDHENMFWYRQDPGLGLRLIYFSYDVKMKEKGDIPEGYSVSREKKERFSLILESASTNQTSMYLCASSLLAGAQETQYFGPGTRLLVL.

This clone was recorded only once. The rearrangement uses TRBV7-2 and TRBJ2-6; perhaps TRBD1 as D (5 bases). This CDR3 contains 17 residues. The V and J ends lost 0 bases and 0 bases respectively, with 9 bases between them. Germline loops: CDR1 SGHTA, CDR2 FQGNSA. The CDR3 region has the DNA TGTGCCAGCAGCTTAGCAGGGGAAAGCTCTGGGGCCAACGTCCTGACTTTC. Encoded protein: CASSLAGESSGANVLTF.

V is TRBV28 and J is TRBJ1-1; 9 bases align to TRBD1. Per the germline V gene, CDR1 is MDHEN and CDR2 is SYDVKM. Germline trimming cut 3 bases from V and 5 bases from J; bases unmatched to any gene: 4. The CDR3 loop spans 14 amino acids. The CDR3 loop is CASSFDRGGTEAFF. In DNA form, the CDR3 reads TGTGCCAGCAGTTTCGACAGGGGGGGTACTGAAGCTTTCTTT.

The gene calls are TRBV19 and TRBJ2-7; D is perhaps TRBD1 (5 bases). This CDR3 has 12 amino acids. Germline values: CDR1 LNHDA, CDR2 SQIVND (reference sequence). Between the trimmed V and J ends, which lost 5 bases and 0 bases, there was a span of 5 bases. The chain's CDR3 is CASSGASYEQYF. The CDR3 DNA sequence: TGTGCCAGTAGTGGGGCCTCCTACGAGCAGTACTTC.

The genes are TRBV21-1 and TRBJ1-5; the table names TRBD1, a call not compared with the DNA. TRBV21-1 is reported as a pseudogene. The CDR3 spans 15 residues. The CDR3 bases are TGTGCCAGCAGCAAGGGCAGGGGATGGGTCCAGCCCCAGCATTTT. Its translation: CASSKGRGWVQPQHF.

The chain joins TRBV3-1 (or the pseudogene TRBV3-2) to TRBJ1-2; D remains unclear. Deletions cut 4 bases from V and 9 bases from J, with 15 bases between. The CDR3 runs to 13 residues. Germline loops: CDR1 LGHDT, CDR2 YNNKEL (reference sequence). CDR3 bases: TGTGCCAGCAGCCTCAGGCAGAGTCAGAGCTACACCTTC. Translating gives CASSLRQSQSYTF.

In its sample, this clone was seen once. The V gene is TRBV5-6, the J gene TRBJ2-1, with D tentatively TRBD2 (6 bases). Germline V CDR1 and CDR2: SGHDT, YYEEEE. This CDR3 is 17 amino acids long. The ends were cut back, 6 bases at V and 4 bases at J, with 23 bases in the middle. The CDR3 sequence: CASTSVLARVPYNEQFF. CDR3 coding DNA: TGTGCCAGCACCTCCGTCCTAGCGCGAGTCCCTTACAATGAGCAGTTCTTC.

The genes are TRBV5-1 and TRBJ1-6; no definite D call. Trimming removed 2 bases from V and 4 bases from J, with 22 bases in between. The CDR3 covers 19 residues. CDR1 SGHRS and CDR2 YFSETQ come from the germline V gene. This chain's CDR3 is CASSLGGPSGTSYNSPLHF. For the CDR3, the DNA is TGCGCCAGCAGCTTAGGCGGACCCAGCGGAACCTCGTATAATTCACCCCTCCACTTT.

This chain links TRBV7-9 with TRBJ2-1; no definite D call. Germline V lookup: CDR1 SEHNR, CDR2 FQNEAQ (reference sequence). V lost 5 bases and J lost 0, with 11 bases in between. This CDR3 is built from 15 residues. The CDR3 reads CASSPRLGSYNEQFF. CDR3 DNA: TGTGCCAGCAGCCCTAGACTGGGCTCCTACAATGAGCAGTTCTTC.

CDR3 region: CASSSQASGNTIYF. For the CDR3, the DNA is TGTGCCAGCAGCTCGCAGGCCTCTGGAAACACCATATATTTT. The gene calls are TRBV7-2 and TRBJ1-3; D is ambiguous. V was trimmed by 4 bases and J by 0 bases, leaving 7 bases between them. The CDR3 runs 14 residues. Germline-derived CDR1 and CDR2 are SGHTA and FQGNSA.